The 6 T cell receptor beta chains below come from one sample, sequenced in a study of blood T cell repertoires in COVID-19. Method: immunoSEQ multiplex PCR; TCRdb's copy keeps in-frame clones and lacks some. The table shows around 100,000 clones, with about 86% occurring only once. The sequencing input was peripheral blood. The receptors come from a human donor in a cohort sampled during active COVID-19.

The V gene is TRBV7-9, the J gene TRBJ1-5, with unresolved D. Germline V CDR1 and CDR2: SEHNR, FQNEAQ (reference sequence). The CDR3 is 15 amino acids. V was clipped by 7 bases and J by 4 bases, with 17 bases between them. The CDR3 here is CASTSGDGSNQPQHF. CDR3 nucleotide sequence: TGTGCCAGCACCAGCGGGGATGGGTCTAATCAGCCCCAGCATTTT.

The V gene is TRBV5-4, the J gene TRBJ2-2, with TRBD1 matching over 8 bases. The V gene end was trimmed by 1 base and the J gene end by 4 bases; junction bases not matched to a gene: 3. There are 15 residues in the CDR3. CDR1 and CDR2 from the germline V gene are SGHNT and YYREEE (reference sequence). This chain's CDR3 is CASSLRQGSTGELFF. CDR3 sequence (DNA): TGTGCCAGCAGCTTGAGACAGGGGAGCACCGGGGAGCTGTTTTTT.

V gene TRBV2 combines with J gene TRBJ2-7; TRBD1 agrees at 7 bases. Trimming at V came to 8 bases and at J to 3 bases, leaving 16 bases not matched to a gene. The CDR3 runs 16 residues. Germline-derived CDR1 and CDR2 are SNHLY and FYNNEI. The CDR3 is CASLNALGQHFYEQYF. The CDR3 DNA sequence: TGTGCCAGCCTTAACGCGCTGGGACAGCATTTCTACGAGCAGTACTTC.

V gene TRBV2 combines with J gene TRBJ2-3; unclear D gene. The V end lost 6 bases, the J end lost 1 base, and 14 bases lay between the germline ends. This CDR3 region has 15 residues. The germline CDR1 and CDR2 sequences are SNHLY and FYNNEI. The CDR3 spells CASRLTGSGTDTQYF. DNA of the CDR3: TGTGCCAGCAGGCTCACGGGTTCTGGCACAGATACGCAGTATTTT.

The chain combines TRBV5-1 with TRBJ1-4; 8 nucleotides match TRBD1. The CDR3 is made up of 17 amino acids. Germline lookup yields CDR1 SGHRS and CDR2 YFSETQ. V was pared by 5 bases and J by 7 bases, with 16 bases of the junction left unmatched. The CDR3 spells CASRGQESGTWGEKLFF. The CDR3 region has the DNA TGCGCCAGCAGGGGACAGGAGTCCGGGACCTGGGGTGAAAAACTGTTTTTT.

The chain uses TRBV28 and TRBJ2-4, with a tentative D call TRBD1 (7 bases). In germline, CDR1 is MDHEN, CDR2 SYDVKM. CDR3 size: 17 residues. Trimming shortened V by 6 bases and J by 3 bases, and 21 bases separated the two germline ends. This CDR3 reads CASSLLGGGTGKNIQYF. CDR3 sequence (DNA): TGTGCCAGCAGCCTCCTCGGAGGGGGCACAGGCAAAAACATTCAGTACTTC.